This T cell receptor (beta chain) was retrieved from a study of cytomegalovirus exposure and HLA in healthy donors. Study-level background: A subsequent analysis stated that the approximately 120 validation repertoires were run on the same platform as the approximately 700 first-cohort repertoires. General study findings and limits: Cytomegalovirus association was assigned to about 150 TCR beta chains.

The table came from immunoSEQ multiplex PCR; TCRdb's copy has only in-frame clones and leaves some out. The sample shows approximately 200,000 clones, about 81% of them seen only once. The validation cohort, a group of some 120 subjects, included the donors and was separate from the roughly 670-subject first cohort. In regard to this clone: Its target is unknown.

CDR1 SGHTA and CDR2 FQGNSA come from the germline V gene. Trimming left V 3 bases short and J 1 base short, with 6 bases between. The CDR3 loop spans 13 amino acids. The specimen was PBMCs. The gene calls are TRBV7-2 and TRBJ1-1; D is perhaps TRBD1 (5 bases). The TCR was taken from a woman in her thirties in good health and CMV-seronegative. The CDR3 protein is CASSFQGNTEAFF. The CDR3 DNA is TGTGCCAGCAGCTTTCAGGGGAACACTGAAGCTTTCTTT.